This T cell receptor (beta chain) originates from a study of blood T cells in healthy people across ages (dated by TCRdb to about 2015). Notes on the research overall: In model experiments, roughly one uniquely barcoded TCR beta cDNA molecule per two T cells was captured by template switching. Using deep sequencing normalized with unique cDNA molecular identifiers, the study measured how TCR beta repertoire diversity changes with age. Donors were grouped into four age groups: young (average roughly 16 years), middle-aged (39), aged (around 62) and long-lived (roughly 80). To avoid experimental bias, donors of different ages were spread randomly across the sequencing lanes. Using the same blood draw, the study looked at two additional independent replicas of 1 million unique cDNA reads for two donors, one aged 18 to 30 and the other aged 80 or older.

The research as a whole found: The long-lived group showed more naive CD4+ T cells, fewer expanded clones and increased TCR diversity than the aged group, suggesting age selection. Bulk unsorted PBMC profiling prevented conclusive comparison of naive and antigen-experienced compartments. There was a strong correlation between observed TCR beta diversity and the percentage of naive T cells measured by flow cytometry. As age increased, observed TCR beta diversity per million T cells dropped in a roughly linear way, and a significant reduction was already evident by age roughly 40. Estimates of total diversity based on one million sequenced T cells were considered lower bounds and underestimates. Because donor CMV infection status was unknown, age-related changes in expanded clonotypes were potentially confounded.

Donors were around 37 systemically healthy Caucasian individuals from Russia aged roughly 6 to 100 years. Each donor gave about 9.7 milliliters of peripheral blood, drawn into EDTA-treated Vacutainer tubes. PBMCs were isolated by Ficoll-Paque density-gradient centrifugation, with at least 7 million obtained per sample. Total RNA was extracted from PBMCs with Trizol reagent, with at least 5.5 micrograms obtained per sample. For every donor, an aliquot of PBMCs went through flow cytometry to measure the percentages of naive CD45RAhigh/CD27high T cells. Only a few counts were recorded for this clonotype. Its cognate antigen has yet to be identified. No quality values exist for individual bases; no much larger clone is one base distant. Libraries were made using 5' RACE. Instrument used: Illumina HiSeq 2500. A second about 7 to 11 cycle PCR used a sample-barcoded 5' primer and a J-beta primer mix. A unique molecular identifier was introduced onto each TCR beta cDNA molecule by a template-switch 5' adaptor carrying 12 random nucleotides. At least 2.5 million CDR3-containing paired-end reads were obtained from each sample. The Mint cDNA synthesis kit, primed by a TRBC-specific oligonucleotide, was used to synthesize first-strand cDNA from all RNA. All cDNA was treated with uracil-DNA glycosylase and then went through a first 18-cycle PCR with the universal primers M1SS and BC2_uni_R. The authors' pipeline ran thus. For normalization, 1 million high-quality reads were randomly selected from each sample, with every read carrying a distinct molecular identifier. Instead of being binned into consensus sequences, reads that shared molecular identifiers were thrown out. CDR3 identification, clonotype clustering and error correction used MiTCR with a Q25 quality threshold and the strictest error-elimination algorithm. A nonparametric unseen species model using Euler transformation provided a lower-bound estimate of total TCR beta diversity. TCRdb cleaned the public reads at Q25 with fastp, built clones with MiXCR and kept in-frame beta chains. Rows are unified per CDR3 protein, each entry keeping the most common DNA and genes. TCRdb, rather than the study authors, made the V and J calls. Within this sample are hundreds of thousands of distinct CDR3 sequences, with just over 55% of them counted one time only. The ten largest clonotypes hold roughly 26% of the sample.

V drops 5 bases and J drops 7 bases, leaving 14 bases in between. Reading from cysteine to phenylalanine, the CDR3 counts 12 amino acids. The kept DNA is CDR3 alone, 36 bases in frame from the first base. As encoded in the germline V gene (reference sequence), CDR1 is DFQATT while CDR2 is SNEGSKA. The receptor was derived from a middle-aged man in good health. What was sequenced was blood. The sequence joins TRBV20-1 to TRBJ2-5, and perhaps TRBD1 as D gene, on 5 matching bases. DNA sequence: TGCAGTGCTCAGACAGCATTCGGGACCCAGTACTTC. It codes for CSAQTAFGTQYF.